This entry lists 17 T cell receptor beta chains sequenced from one sample in a study of blood T cell repertoires in COVID-19. Clones were read by immunoSEQ multiplex PCR, and TCRdb kept only the in-frame ones, dropping some. In the table there are some 150,000 clones, under 90% of which are singletons. Specimen: peripheral blood. The origin of the receptors is a woman in her sixties or seventies with COVID-19, enrolled during active disease.

The gene calls are TRBV27 and TRBJ2-1; D perhaps matches TRBD2 (6 bases). Trimming stripped 4 bases from V and 10 bases from J, with 8 bases between. Looked up from germline, CDR1 is MNHEY and CDR2 is SMNVEV (reference sequence). The CDR3 sequence is 11 residues long. This CDR3 reads CASSWGVEQFF. The CDR3 region has the DNA TGTGCCAGCAGTTGGGGGGTAGAGCAGTTCTTC.

This clone was observed a handful of times. This chain links TRBV5-4 with TRBJ1-4; no clear D gene. V shed 0 bases and J shed 8 bases, with 5 bases lying between them. The CDR3 has 12 amino acids. Looked up from germline, CDR1 is SGHNT and CDR2 is YYREEE (reference sequence). The CDR3 spells CASSLDQEKLFF. In nucleotides, the CDR3 is TGTGCCAGCAGCTTGGATCAGGAAAAACTGTTTTTT.

V is TRBV29-1 and J is TRBJ1-1, with 8 positions matching TRBD1. Germline V lookup: CDR1 SQVTM, CDR2 ANQGSEA. The ends lost 7 bases at V and 5 bases at J; junction bases unmatched: 9. The CDR3 is 13 residues long. The DNA of the CDR3 is TGCAGCGGCGCCTATGACAGGGGAACTGAAGCTTTCTTT. Translated: CSGAYDRGTEAFF.

The V gene is TRBV5-6, the J gene TRBJ2-7; perhaps TRBD1 as D (6 bases). CDR1 SGHDT and CDR2 YYEEEE come from the germline V gene. This CDR3 is 14 amino acids long. V was trimmed by 3 bases and J by 4 bases, leaving 14 bases between them. CDR3 DNA sequence: TGTGCCAGCAGCTCGGACAGTCAACTTTACGAGCAGTACGTC. It yields the protein CASSSDSQLYEQYV.

The V and J genes are TRBV6-2 or TRBV6-3 and TRBJ1-1; 11 nucleotides line up with TRBD1. CDR1 and CDR2 from the germline V gene are MNHEY and SVGEGT. The CDR3 consists of 17 residues. Trimming took 6 bases from V and 1 from J; bases not matched to a gene: 10. The CDR3 DNA sequence: TGTGCCAGCAGCCCTACCGGGACAGGGGGGGCGAACACTGAAGCTTTCTTT. Translation: CASSPTGTGGANTEAFF.

The chain combines TRBV15 with TRBJ1-1; 9 bases match TRBD1. The CDR3 runs 15 residues. V was pared by 1 base and J by 0 bases, with 0 bases of the junction left unmatched. In germline, CDR1 is LNHNV, CDR2 YYDKDF (reference sequence). CDR3 in amino acids: CATSRGQGVNTEAFF. For the CDR3, the DNA is TGTGCCACCAGCAGAGGACAGGGGGTGAACACTGAAGCTTTCTTT.

The chain couples TRBV3-1 (or the pseudogene TRBV3-2) to TRBJ1-2; D not resolved. CDR3 size: 13 residues. Germline V lookup: CDR1 LGHDT, CDR2 YNNKEL (reference sequence). Trimming pared 4 bases from V and 3 bases from J, leaving 9 bases between. CDR3 coding DNA: TGTGCCAGCAGCCCCGACATCCACTATGGCTACACCTTC. It encodes CASSPDIHYGYTF.

The chain recombines TRBV19 with TRBJ1-5, with TRBD1 matching over 8 bases. Germline-derived CDR1 and CDR2 are LNHDA and SQIVND (reference sequence). CDR3 length equals 17 residues. After removal of 6 bases from V and 0 bases from J, the junction contained 10 bases not matched to a gene. CDR3 sequence reads: CASRVQGVLDSNQPQHF. CDR3 sequence (DNA): TGTGCCAGTAGAGTACAGGGGGTTCTCGATAGCAATCAGCCCCAGCATTTT.

V gene TRBV12-5 combines with J gene TRBJ1-3; D is ambiguous. Germline loops: CDR1 LGHNT, CDR2 FRNRAP. The CDR3 extends over 16 amino acids. Trimming left V 4 bases short and J 0 bases short, with 13 bases between. The CDR3 sequence: CASGSDPGISGNTIYF. The CDR3 DNA follows: TGTGCTAGTGGTTCCGACCCCGGGATCTCTGGAAACACCATATATTTT. The full variable domain, completed using reference TRBV12-5 and TRBJ1-3, is DARVTQTPRHKVTEMGQEVTMRCQPILGHNTVFWYRQTMMQGLELLAYFRNRAPLDDSGMPKDRFSAEMPDATLATLKIQPSEPRDSAVYFCASGSDPGISGNTIYFGEGSWLTVV.

This clone was seen once. This rearrangement joins TRBV28 to TRBJ1-4; TRBD1 matches at 9 bases. This CDR3 comprises 15 residues. V shed 10 bases and J 1 base; nucleotides not matched to a gene: 7. Germline-derived CDR1 and CDR2 are MDHEN and SYDVKM. The CDR3 DNA reads as TGTGCCACCAGGGGACAGGGAGGAACTAATGAAAAACTGTTTTTT. Its translation: CATRGQGGTNEKLFF.

The chain has TRBV28 and TRBJ2-7; D perhaps matches TRBD1 (6 bases). V lost 3 bases to trimming and J lost 1 base, with 13 bases between them. Germline V CDR1 and CDR2: MDHEN, SYDVKM. The CDR3 spans 15 residues. As DNA, the CDR3 is TGTGCCAGCAGTTTGTCGGGGCAGGGGTCCTACGAGCAGTACTTC. Its translation is CASSLSGQGSYEQYF.

The chain recombines TRBV12-3 or TRBV12-4 with TRBJ2-5, with TRBD2 identical over 7 bases. Unmatched junction bases numbered 5, after V lost 6 bases and J lost 4 bases. The CDR3 is 13 amino acids. The CDR3: CASSPWGGETQYF. The DNA for the CDR3 is TGTGCCAGCAGCCCGTGGGGGGGAGAGACCCAGTACTTC.

The chain uses TRBV10-1 and TRBJ1-6; D is uncertain. The V gene lost 9 bases and the J gene lost 7 bases, with 16 bases spanning the gap. Germline-derived CDR1 and CDR2 are WNHNN and SYGVQD (reference sequence). This CDR3 is built from 14 residues. The CDR3 is CASRDNLENSPLHF. The CDR3 DNA follows: TGCGCCAGTCGCGACAACCTGGAAAATTCACCCCTCCACTTT.

V is TRBV6-5 and J is TRBJ2-5; the D is unclear. The CDR3 extends over 11 amino acids. V dropped 8 bases and J dropped 1 base, with 5 bases sitting between them. Per the germline V gene, CDR1 is MNHEY and CDR2 is SVGAGI. The CDR3 loop reads CASGPQETQYF. The CDR3 DNA sequence: TGTGCCAGCGGGCCCCAAGAGACCCAGTACTTC.

The rearrangement uses TRBV5-1 and TRBJ1-1, with D unclear. Germline assignment: CDR1 SGHRS and CDR2 YFSETQ. The CDR3 has 15 amino acids. V was cut by 2 bases and J by 5 bases, with 16 bases left in between. CDR3 region: CASSLGGLLRTEAFF. CDR3 sequence (DNA): TGCGCCAGCAGCTTAGGTGGCCTGTTGAGGACTGAAGCTTTCTTT.

CDR3 sequence (DNA): TGTGCCACCAGTGATTTTAGCGGGGGGATGGAGACCCAGTACTTC. This translates into CATSDFSGGMETQYF. The chain is built from TRBV24-1 and TRBJ2-5; the match to TRBD2 covers 10 bases. V shed 1 base and J 5 bases; nucleotides not matched to a gene: 3. Germline values: CDR1 KGHDR, CDR2 SFDVKD. The length of the CDR3 is 15 residues.

The V call is TRBV9, the J call TRBJ2-2; the match to TRBD1 covers 9 bases. The CDR3 is made up of 15 amino acids. From germline, CDR1 is SGDLS and CDR2 YYNGEE. Trimming removed 5 bases from V and 2 bases from J; junction bases left unmatched: 4. The CDR3 is CASRQTGGNTGELFF. In nucleotides, the CDR3 is TGTGCCAGCAGGCAGACAGGGGGAAACACCGGGGAGCTGTTTTTT.